These 2 T cell receptor beta chains share one sample of origin, sequenced in a study of cytomegalovirus exposure and HLA in healthy donors. Both 60 Vbeta primers and 13 Jbeta primers went into the PCR. Sequenced by immunoSEQ multiplex PCR; TCRdb stores in-frame clones only, minus some. The table records more than 90,000 clones, approximately 79% of them present only once. Sequenced sample: PBMCs. The source is a man aged 50 to 60 in good health and CMV-seropositive.

This clone occurred a few times. V is TRBV5-5 and J is TRBJ1-5; 8 bases match TRBD1. J lost 8 bases, V lost 0 bases, and 13 bases had no gene match. This CDR3 has 17 residues. Germline V gene sequence: CDR1 SGHKS, CDR2 YYEKEE (reference sequence). The CDR3 DNA reads as TGTGCCAGCAGCTTGGGGGGATGGGGAGCACAGGGGGAGCCCCAGCATTTT. Its protein is CASSLGGWGAQGEPQHF.

The J gene is TRBJ2-2, the V gene TRBV6-6; 12 bases line up with TRBD2. V shed 2 bases, J shed 6 bases, and the junction held 4 bases outside the gene matches. The CDR3 spans 16 residues. Per germline, CDR1 MNHNY and CDR2 SVGAGI (reference sequence). CDR3 sequence (DNA): TGTGCCAGCAGTTACCGACTAGCGGGGGAATCCGGGGAGCTGTTTTTT. This translates into CASSYRLAGESGELFF.